This is a list of T cell receptor beta chains from one sample in a study of CD8 T cells in ankylosing spondylitis. From the 5' RACE reads, TCRdb called clonotypes with MiXCR, one entry per CDR3 protein. Among about 450,000 distinct CDR3 sequences listed, approximately 26% were seen once. What was sequenced was blood, either unsorted or a sorted T cell fraction (not recorded which). The receptors here all came from a male donor with ankylosing spondylitis. Each CDR3 is given with its conserved first and last residue. Fields, in order: V gene, D gene, clone size, J gene, CDR3 DNA, CDR3 protein. A D gene is named only where the DNA matches it firmly. For some rows the clone size is stated as once, few or many, or as a class when expanded; others skip it.

v_gene: TRBV12-3/TRBV12-4
d_gene: TRBD2
abundance: few
j_gene: TRBJ2-1
CDR3nt: TGTGCCAGCAGTCGACTAGCCGGTGAGCAGTTCTTC
CDR3aa: CASSRLAGEQFF

v_gene: TRBV12-3/TRBV12-4
d_gene: TRBD2
abundance: many
j_gene: TRBJ2-1
CDR3nt: TGTGCCAGCAGCCCACTAGCGGTATACAATGAGCAGTTCTTC
CDR3aa: CASSPLAVYNEQFF

v_gene: TRBV5-1
d_gene: TRBD1
abundance: -
j_gene: TRBJ1-1
CDR3nt: TGCGCCAGCAGCTCCCGACAGGGGGCGCCCACTGAAGCTTTCTTT
CDR3aa: CASSSRQGAPTEAFF

v_gene: TRBV7-9
d_gene: TRBD1
abundance: -
j_gene: TRBJ2-2
CDR3nt: TGTGCCAGCAGCTTAGGGGACAGGTCATCCGGGGAGCTGTTTTTT
CDR3aa: CASSLGDRSSGELFF

v_gene: TRBV24-1
d_gene: -
abundance: -
j_gene: TRBJ2-1
CDR3nt: TGTGCCACCAGTGATCCTCTTAGCGGAGACAATGAGCAGTTCTTC
CDR3aa: CATSDPLSGDNEQFF

v_gene: TRBV20-1
d_gene: TRBD2
abundance: -
j_gene: TRBJ2-5
CDR3nt: TGCAGTTTAAGACTAGCGGGAGGACGGGAGACCCAGTACTTC
CDR3aa: CSLRLAGGRETQYF

v_gene: TRBV7-6
d_gene: -
abundance: few
j_gene: TRBJ2-3
CDR3nt: TGTGCCAGCAGCTTAGCGCTGGGTAGTCCGGATACGCAGTATTTT
CDR3aa: CASSLALGSPDTQYF

v_gene: TRBV20-1
d_gene: -
abundance: -
j_gene: TRBJ2-7
CDR3nt: TGCAGTGCTAGAGCCGGGGCAGCAGCCTCCTACGAGCAGTACTTC
CDR3aa: CSARAGAAASYEQYF

v_gene: TRBV7-9
d_gene: -
abundance: -
j_gene: TRBJ1-6
CDR3nt: TGTGCCAGCAGCTTTGGACGCGCCAATAATTCACCCCTCCACTTT
CDR3aa: CASSFGRANNSPLHF

v_gene: TRBV29-1
d_gene: -
abundance: few
j_gene: TRBJ2-1
CDR3nt: TGCAGCGTTTTCCGGGGTTACAATGAGCAGTTCTTC
CDR3aa: CSVFRGYNEQFF

v_gene: TRBV5-1
d_gene: -
abundance: -
j_gene: TRBJ2-3
CDR3nt: TGCGCCAGCAGCTTAAGCGGTACCACAGATACGCAGTATTTT
CDR3aa: CASSLSGTTDTQYF

v_gene: TRBV3-1
d_gene: -
abundance: -
j_gene: TRBJ1-2
CDR3nt: TGTGCCAGCAGCCAAGGGACTTTTAACTATGGCTACACCTTC
CDR3aa: CASSQGTFNYGYTF

v_gene: TRBV10-3
d_gene: -
abundance: -
j_gene: TRBJ2-5
CDR3nt: TGTGCCATCACTCACGACCCTCGCGAGACCCAGTACTTC
CDR3aa: CAITHDPRETQYF

v_gene: TRBV5-5
d_gene: TRBD1
abundance: -
j_gene: TRBJ1-5
CDR3nt: TGTGCCAGCAGCGCTACGGGACAGGGTGGCAATCAGCCCCAGCATTTT
CDR3aa: CASSATGQGGNQPQHF

v_gene: TRBV5-1
d_gene: -
abundance: few
j_gene: TRBJ2-1
CDR3nt: TGCGCCAGCAGCTTTGGAGGGCTGGGAAATGAGCAGTTCTTC
CDR3aa: CASSFGGLGNEQFF

v_gene: TRBV5-1
d_gene: -
abundance: -
j_gene: TRBJ2-5
CDR3nt: TGCGCCAGCAGCTTGGTAGCGACCATCCAAGAGACCCAGTACTTC
CDR3aa: CASSLVATIQETQYF

v_gene: TRBV24-1
d_gene: TRBD2
abundance: -
j_gene: TRBJ2-1
CDR3nt: TGTGCCACCAGTGATTTGGCGGGGACTACTTACAATGAGCAGTTCTTC
CDR3aa: CATSDLAGTTYNEQFF

v_gene: TRBV4-1
d_gene: TRBD1
abundance: many
j_gene: TRBJ2-1
CDR3nt: TGCGCCAGCAGCCCGGGACAGGGTATCATCAATGAGCAGTTCTTC
CDR3aa: CASSPGQGIINEQFF

v_gene: TRBV5-1
d_gene: -
abundance: many
j_gene: TRBJ2-3
CDR3nt: TGCGCCAGCAGCTTGGGGGGGTCGCCTGCCACAGATACGCAGTATTTT
CDR3aa: CASSLGGSPATDTQYF

v_gene: TRBV12-3/TRBV12-4
d_gene: TRBD2
abundance: few
j_gene: TRBJ2-3
CDR3nt: TGTGCCAGCAACCCCTCGGGGGAGGGGACAGATACGCAGTATTTT
CDR3aa: CASNPSGEGTDTQYF

v_gene: TRBV12-3/TRBV12-4
d_gene: -
abundance: few
j_gene: TRBJ1-5
CDR3nt: TGTGCCAGCAGCACAACAGGGCGCCTCAATCAGCCCCAGCATTTT
CDR3aa: CASSTTGRLNQPQHF

v_gene: TRBV6-5
d_gene: -
abundance: few
j_gene: TRBJ2-1
CDR3nt: TGTGCCAGCAGTTACTCGGGATTCTCCTACAATGAGCAGTTCTTC
CDR3aa: CASSYSGFSYNEQFF

v_gene: TRBV20-1
d_gene: -
abundance: few
j_gene: TRBJ2-7
CDR3nt: TGCAGTGCTAGAGATTCGGGGCCTGCTACGGAGCAGTACTTC
CDR3aa: CSARDSGPATEQYF

v_gene: TRBV7-8
d_gene: TRBD2
abundance: -
j_gene: TRBJ2-1
CDR3nt: TGTGCCAGCAGGCGGACTAGCGGGGGGGGATACAATGAGCAGTTCTTC
CDR3aa: CASRRTSGGGYNEQFF

v_gene: TRBV7-9
d_gene: TRBD2
abundance: -
j_gene: TRBJ2-3
CDR3nt: TGTGCCAGCAGCCGGGACTACCACTCAGATACGCAGTATTTT
CDR3aa: CASSRDYHSDTQYF

v_gene: TRBV11-2
d_gene: -
abundance: -
j_gene: TRBJ1-5
CDR3nt: TGTGCCAGCAGCTTTGTTCAGTTCTATAGCAATCAGCCCCAGCATTTT
CDR3aa: CASSFVQFYSNQPQHF

v_gene: TRBV20-1
d_gene: TRBD2
abundance: few
j_gene: TRBJ2-7
CDR3nt: TGCAGTGCTCCCCCTAGCGGGAGAATGGTGAGGGAGCAGTACTTC
CDR3aa: CSAPPSGRMVREQYF

v_gene: TRBV11-2
d_gene: -
abundance: -
j_gene: TRBJ2-7
CDR3nt: TGTGCCTGCCAGTTTTCGGGGGCCAACGAGCAGTACTTC
CDR3aa: CACQFSGANEQYF

v_gene: TRBV12-3/TRBV12-4
d_gene: -
abundance: -
j_gene: TRBJ1-1
CDR3nt: TGTGCCAGCAGATCCCGCAGTGAAGCTTTCTTT
CDR3aa: CASRSRSEAFF

v_gene: TRBV20-1
d_gene: -
abundance: -
j_gene: TRBJ2-3
CDR3nt: TGCAGTGCTAGACACTATACCGCCGCAGATACGCAGTATTTT
CDR3aa: CSARHYTAADTQYF

v_gene: TRBV3-1
d_gene: -
abundance: -
j_gene: TRBJ2-3
CDR3nt: TGTGCCAGCAGCCCGGACGTGGATACGCAGTATTTT
CDR3aa: CASSPDVDTQYF

v_gene: TRBV20-1
d_gene: -
abundance: -
j_gene: TRBJ1-5
CDR3nt: TGCAGTGCTAGAGCAGGGCCGGGCCAGCCCCAGCATTTT
CDR3aa: CSARAGPGQPQHF

v_gene: TRBV28
d_gene: -
abundance: -
j_gene: TRBJ2-7
CDR3nt: TGTGCCAGCAGAACGACGGCATCCTACGAGCAGTACTTC
CDR3aa: CASRTTASYEQYF

v_gene: TRBV24-1
d_gene: TRBD2
abundance: few
j_gene: TRBJ2-1
CDR3nt: TGTGCCACCAGTGACCCCACGCTAGCGGTTTACAATGAGCAGTTCTTC
CDR3aa: CATSDPTLAVYNEQFF

v_gene: TRBV6-1
d_gene: -
abundance: -
j_gene: TRBJ1-2
CDR3nt: TGTGCCAGCAGAGCAGAGGGGACTAACTATGGCTACACCTTC
CDR3aa: CASRAEGTNYGYTF

v_gene: TRBV11-2
d_gene: TRBD1
abundance: -
j_gene: TRBJ2-1
CDR3nt: TGTGCCAGCAGACCCCCCGGGACAGTCTACAATGAGCAGTTCTTC
CDR3aa: CASRPPGTVYNEQFF

v_gene: TRBV20-1
d_gene: -
abundance: few
j_gene: TRBJ2-5
CDR3nt: TGCAGTGTCACCCGGGACGGGGAGACCCAGTACTTC
CDR3aa: CSVTRDGETQYF

v_gene: TRBV20-1
d_gene: -
abundance: once
j_gene: TRBJ1-2
CDR3nt: TGCAGTCAGGGACTCGCGGAGGGCTACACCTTC
CDR3aa: CSQGLAEGYTF

v_gene: TRBV20-1
d_gene: -
abundance: few
j_gene: TRBJ2-7
CDR3nt: TGCAGTGCTACGGTAGGATCCTACGAGCAGTACTTC
CDR3aa: CSATVGSYEQYF

v_gene: TRBV7-9
d_gene: -
abundance: -
j_gene: TRBJ1-2
CDR3nt: TGTGCCAGCAGCCTTACCGACAGGTTCGATGGCTACACCTTC
CDR3aa: CASSLTDRFDGYTF

v_gene: TRBV6-1
d_gene: -
abundance: -
j_gene: TRBJ2-2
CDR3nt: TGTGCCAGCAGTGAAGTAGGACCCGGGGAGCTGTTTTTT
CDR3aa: CASSEVGPGELFF

v_gene: TRBV5-6
d_gene: -
abundance: few
j_gene: TRBJ2-3
CDR3nt: TGTGCCAGCAGCTTGCTCCAGGAGACAGATACGCAGTATTTT
CDR3aa: CASSLLQETDTQYF